A single sample gave rise to the 9 T cell receptor beta chains below, sequenced in a study of shared clonotypes between healthy human individuals. Terminally differentiated effector memory CD45RA+ cells were excluded from the naive CD8 cells, which were CD45RO-negative and positively selected for CCR7. TCRdb's copy holds only in-frame clones and misses some; the assay was immunoSEQ multiplex PCR. Here the sample spans about 2.1 million clones, roughly 95% being singletons. The source material was naive CD8+ T cells from PBMCs. The receptors originated from a man younger than 30 in good health. Some clones in this sample may be carry-over from other donors' samples.

The gene calls are TRBV7-9 and TRBJ1-4; D is unresolved. Germline CDR1 and CDR2: SEHNR and FQNEAQ (reference sequence). Trimming pared 2 bases from V and 4 bases from J, leaving 5 bases between. This CDR3 contains 13 residues. CDR3 DNA sequence: TGTGCCAGCAGCTTAAGGGTTAATGAAAAACTGTTTTTT. Amino acid sequence: CASSLRVNEKLFF.

This rearrangement joins TRBV27 to TRBJ2-7; 8 nucleotides agree with TRBD2. Germline V lookup: CDR1 MNHEY, CDR2 SMNVEV (reference sequence). The CDR3 sequence is 14 residues long. Trimming at V came to 3 bases and at J to 4 bases, leaving 5 bases not matched to a gene. CDR3 sequence: CASSFSGAQYEQYF. Written as DNA, the CDR3 is TGTGCCAGCAGTTTTAGCGGGGCCCAGTACGAGCAGTACTTC.

This chain joins TRBV7-8 and TRBJ2-7; 8 positions match TRBD2. The CDR3 is 17 residues long. Germline V lookup: CDR1 SGHVS, CDR2 FQNEAQ. V was pared by 1 base and J by 3 bases, with 11 bases of the junction left unmatched. CDR3 sequence (DNA): TGTGCCAGCAGCTTAGAACGGGGGGGACTGGCAATCTACGAGCAGTACTTC. Protein product: CASSLERGGLAIYEQYF.

This sequence joins TRBV21-1 and TRBJ1-4; no check of the table's D call, TRBD1, against the DNA was made. TRBV21-1 is given as a pseudogene. CDR3 length: 16 residues. CDR3 coding DNA: TGTGCCAGCAGAATCTCCTCGACAGCAACTAATGAAAAACTGTTTTTT. It encodes CASRISSTATNEKLFF.

The chain employs TRBV19 and TRBJ1-5; D possibly corresponds to TRBD1 (5 bases). The CDR3 spans 18 residues. CDR1 and CDR2 (germline): LNHDA, SQIVND (reference sequence). Trimming took off 5 bases at V and 0 bases at J, with 20 bases between the two ends. CDR3: CASSPGPLGDYSNQPQHF. CDR3 coding DNA: TGTGCCAGTAGTCCGGGACCCCTGGGGGATTATAGCAATCAGCCCCAGCATTTT. Filled out from reference TRBV19 and TRBJ1-5, the complete variable domain reads DGGITQSPKYLFRKEGQNVTLSCEQNLNHDAMYWYRQDPGQGLRLIYYSQIVNDFQKGDIAEGYSVSREKKESFPLTVTSAQKNPTAFYLCASSPGPLGDYSNQPQHFGDGTRLSIL.

This chain joins TRBV19 and TRBJ1-2, with 7 bases matching TRBD1. The CDR3 contains 16 residues. Germline values: CDR1 LNHDA, CDR2 SQIVND (reference sequence). V lost 6 bases to trimming and J lost 7 bases; unmatched junction nucleotides: 17. In nucleotides, the CDR3 is TGTGCCAGTAGCAACGAACCCAGGGGGGTTTCGGGTGGCTACACCTTC. Its translation is CASSNEPRGVSGGYTF. Supplemented by reference TRBV19 and TRBJ1-2, the full variable domain reads DGGITQSPKYLFRKEGQNVTLSCEQNLNHDAMYWYRQDPGQGLRLIYYSQIVNDFQKGDIAEGYSVSREKKESFPLTVTSAQKNPTAFYLCASSNEPRGVSGGYTFGSGTRLTVV.

The V gene is TRBV11-1, the J gene TRBJ2-3, with 8 nucleotides matching TRBD2. The CDR3 has 19 residues. After removal of 5 bases from V and 2 bases from J, the junction contained 18 bases not matched to a gene. The germline V gene has CDR1 SGHAT and CDR2 FQDESV (reference sequence). CDR3 sequence (DNA): TGTGCCAGCAGCCTTTTTACCGGGACTAGTGCCTTACTCACAGATACGCAGTATTTT. Its translation: CASSLFTGTSALLTDTQYF.

The rearrangement uses TRBV4-1 and TRBJ2-7, with D unresolved. The ends were cut back, 4 bases at V and 4 bases at J, with 23 bases in the middle. Germline V gene data show CDR1 as MGHRA and CDR2 as YSYEKL. The CDR3 loop spans 17 amino acids. For the CDR3, the DNA is TGCGCCAGCAGCCCCGGTAATACCCAACCCCTCCTATACGAGCAGTACTTC. It yields the protein CASSPGNTQPLLYEQYF.

The chain is built from TRBV7-6 and TRBJ2-7; 12 bases fit TRBD1. After removal of 4 bases from V and 2 bases from J, the junction contained 3 bases not matched to a gene. The CDR3 has 15 amino acids. Germline values: CDR1 SGHVS, CDR2 FNYEAQ. CDR3 sequence (DNA): TGTGCCAGCAGCTCCGGGACAGGGGGCGCCTACGAGCAGTACTTC. Its translation is CASSSGTGGAYEQYF.